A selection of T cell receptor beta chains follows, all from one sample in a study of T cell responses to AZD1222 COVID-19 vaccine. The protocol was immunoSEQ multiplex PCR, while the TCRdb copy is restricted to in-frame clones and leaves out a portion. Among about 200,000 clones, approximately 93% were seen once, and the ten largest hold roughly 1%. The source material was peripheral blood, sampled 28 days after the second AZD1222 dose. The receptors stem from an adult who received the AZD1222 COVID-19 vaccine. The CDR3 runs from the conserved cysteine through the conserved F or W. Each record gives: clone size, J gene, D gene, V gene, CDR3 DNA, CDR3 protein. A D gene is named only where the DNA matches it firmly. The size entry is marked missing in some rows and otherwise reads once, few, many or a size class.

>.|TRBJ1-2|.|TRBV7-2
TGTGCCAGCAACCCCCTGGGCCAGAACTATGGCTACACCTTC
CASNPLGQNYGYTF
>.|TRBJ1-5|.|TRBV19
TGTGCCAGTAGGAACAGGGCCAATCAGCCCCAGCATTTT
CASRNRANQPQHF
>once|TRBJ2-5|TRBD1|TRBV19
TGTGCCAGTAGTCGGACAGGACAACAAGAGACCCAGTACTTC
CASSRTGQQETQYF
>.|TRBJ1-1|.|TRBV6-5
TGTGCCAGCAACAGACAGGTGACAGGGAACACTGAAGCTTTCTTT
CASNRQVTGNTEAFF
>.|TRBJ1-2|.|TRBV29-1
TGCAGCGTGAGGACAGATAACTATGGCTACACCTTC
CSVRTDNYGYTF
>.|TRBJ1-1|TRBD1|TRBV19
TGTGCCAGTAGTATGGACAGGGGGCCGACTGAAGCTTTCTTT
CASSMDRGPTEAFF
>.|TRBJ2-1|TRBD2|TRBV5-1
TGCGCCAGCAGCTTGCCCGGGGGGAGTTACAATGAGCAGTTCTTC
CASSLPGGSYNEQFF
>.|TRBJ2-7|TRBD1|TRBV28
TGTGCCAGTACACCGGGACAGGGATACGAGCAGTACTTC
CASTPGQGYEQYF
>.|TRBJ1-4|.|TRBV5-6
TGTGCCAGCAGGGCCCGGGGGAATAATGAAAAACTGTTTTTT
CASRARGNNEKLFF
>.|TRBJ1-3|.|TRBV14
TGTGCCAGCAGCTCCAATTCTGGAAACACCATATATTTT
CASSSNSGNTIYF